This record concerns one T cell receptor beta chain sequence. No antigen is known for it. Base quality data are lacking; no much larger clone is found one base away. The immunoSEQ Assay, a bias-controlled multiplex PCR, was used to amplify TCRbeta CDR3 regions from genomic DNA. For the original study's pipeline: Nucleated cell counts per sample were estimated from amplification of reference gene primers within the assay. To quantify the absolute abundance of each unique TCRbeta CDR3 rearrangement, sequence reads were collapsed and filtered. For each sample, productive Simpson clonality was calculated as the square root of Simpson's diversity index across productive rearrangements. TCRdb took over this immuneACCESS table, retaining in-frame rearrangements with V and J assigned. Such tables are incomplete; in checked studies, under half of the missing clones stem from an unresolved V gene, and the remainder is unexplained. V and J calls and clone size are copied from that table; D and trimming were computed from the DNA. The sample includes about 420,000 clones, with about 90% observed a single time. The ten largest clones capture roughly 0.84% of the sample.

The sample belongs to a study of blood T cell repertoires in COVID-19 (dated by TCRdb to the early 2020s). Regarding the study in general: Collaborator samples came from the United States, Italy and Spain and covered acute and convalescent phases of COVID-19. The prospective study material was composed of cDNA or gDNA derived from T cells, B-cell-depleted T cells, or PBMCs. Deeply sampled blood TCRbeta repertoires from subjects exposed to, actively infected with, or recovered from COVID-19 were included in the dataset. The repertoires were released in a freely available public database meant as a resource for research on the immune response to SARS-CoV-2. The samples were drawn from the first 160 participants of the ongoing ImmuneRACE study and from some 1,300 subjects provided by 6 global collaborators. A de-identified subject ID, COVID-19 status, age in years and sex were almost always included in the sample metadata. Where HLA class I and class II types were available, the types were taken from metadata supplied by the sample provider, not from assay-based typing. What the authors observed across the whole study: How much clinical and demographic metadata was included differed by source and by participant, and the metadata was provided uncurated.

One collaborating source in Seattle enrolled patients during active infection and followed them longitudinally through the course of disease. The collaborating institutions used their own protocols to collect whole blood in K2EDTA tubes. For TCRbeta analysis, collaborators shipped samples as frozen whole blood, isolated PBMCs, or DNA extracted from either of those sample types. Taken from cysteine to phenylalanine, the CDR3 has 14 residues. The retained sequence is limited to the CDR3, 42 bases, with the frame set at the first base. The sequencing sample was made of peripheral blood. This clonotype was sampled from a man in his late teens or twenties with COVID-19, enrolled during active disease. The chain uses TRBV21-1 and TRBJ1-2. TRBV21-1 is an annotated pseudogene. The bases read TGTGCCAGCACCCTCTCTCGGGGGGTGAACGGCTACACCTTC. Its amino acids are CASTLSRGVNGYTF.